These 20 T cell receptor beta chains originate from one sample sequenced in a study of blood T cell repertoires in COVID-19. The repertoire was sequenced with immunoSEQ multiplex PCR; TCRdb's copy has only in-frame clones and lacks some. This table holds 100,000 to 150,000 clones, around 88% found once. Sequencing was carried out using peripheral blood. These receptors were obtained from a man aged 50-59 years with acute or convalescent COVID-19.

The V call is TRBV6-6, the J call TRBJ2-3; 15 bases match TRBD2. The CDR3 covers 17 residues. Germline loops: CDR1 MNHNY, CDR2 SVGAGI (reference sequence). After removal of 5 bases from V and 5 bases from J, the junction contained 8 bases not matched to a gene. The CDR3 region has the DNA TGTGCCAGCAGTCGGGGACTAGCGGGGGGATCCGGAGATACGCAGTATTTT. Amino acid sequence: CASSRGLAGGSGDTQYF.

This clone occurred a few times. The rearrangement uses TRBV9 and TRBJ2-1, with TRBD1 matching 8 bases. V shed 4 bases, J shed 7 bases, and the junction held 4 bases outside the gene matches. From germline, CDR1 is SGDLS and CDR2 YYNGEE. The CDR3 totals 13 residues. The CDR3 DNA reads as TGTGCCAGCAGCATAGACAGGGGTAATGAGCAGTTCTTC. This gives the protein CASSIDRGNEQFF.

The rearrangement joins TRBV7-9 to TRBJ1-2; 7 bases are shared with TRBD1. This CDR3 has 14 amino acids. V lost 4 bases to trimming and J lost 3 bases; unmatched junction nucleotides: 5. CDR1 SEHNR and CDR2 FQNEAQ come from the germline V gene (reference sequence). CDR3 sequence (DNA): TGTGCCAGCAGCTACAGGGGCTTGGACTATGGCTACACCTTC. This sequence encodes CASSYRGLDYGYTF.

The rearrangement joins TRBV5-4 to TRBJ2-4; perhaps TRBD2 as D (6 bases). The CDR3 is 13 amino acids. V lost 4 bases to trimming and J lost 5 bases, with 10 bases between them. Germline V gene sequence: CDR1 SGHNT, CDR2 YYREEE (reference sequence). The CDR3, as DNA: TGTGCCAGCAGCATCCCGGGAGAAAACATTCAGTACTTC. Amino acid sequence: CASSIPGENIQYF.

This chain joins TRBV18 and TRBJ1-1; 8 positions match TRBD1. The germline V gene encodes CDR1 KGHSH and CDR2 LQKENI. Losses at the gene ends were 6 bases for V and 1 base for J; bases not matched to a gene: 7. The CDR3 contains 15 residues. The CDR3 nucleotides read TGTGCCAGCTCCCTTACGGGACAGGCGAACACTGAAGCTTTCTTT. This encodes CASSLTGQANTEAFF.

The V call is TRBV19, the J call TRBJ2-1; TRBD2 matches at 12 bases. There are 17 residues in the CDR3. Germline CDR1 is LNHDA and CDR2 is SQIVND (reference sequence). The V and J ends lost 7 bases and 8 bases, in that order; junction bases with no gene match: 15. CDR3 protein: CASTEYGLAGIVDEQFF. The DNA for the CDR3 is TGTGCCAGTACGGAATATGGACTAGCGGGAATTGTCGATGAGCAGTTCTTC.

V is TRBV5-8 and J is TRBJ1-2; 9 nucleotides align to TRBD1. CDR1 is SGHTS, CDR2 YDEGEE, per germline. The CDR3 is 14 amino acids. J was trimmed by 7 bases and V by 4 bases; bases with no gene match: 8. Written as DNA, the CDR3 is TGTGCCAGCAGCCGTTCTGGGACAGGGTTTGGCTACACCTTC. Its protein product is CASSRSGTGFGYTF.

The chain recombines TRBV18 with TRBJ1-2, with 10 bases that match TRBD1. Germline lookup yields CDR1 KGHSH and CDR2 LQKENI. The trim removed 6 bases at V and 13 bases at J, leaving 14 bases unmatched. The CDR3 sequence is 14 residues long. This CDR3 is CASSDGTGAQGATF. In nucleotides, the CDR3 is TGTGCCAGCTCCGACGGGACAGGGGCTCAAGGCGCCACCTTC. The whole variable domain, filled in from reference TRBV18 and TRBJ1-2, reads NAGVMQNPRHLVRRRGQEARLRCSPMKGHSHVYWYRQLPEEGLKFMVYLQKENIIDESGMPKERFSAEFPKEGPSILRIQQVVRGDSAAYFCASSDGTGAQGATFGSGTRLTVV.

This sequence joins TRBV2 and TRBJ1-5; 7 nucleotides line up with TRBD1. Trimming cost V 5 bases and J 5 bases; bases outside gene matches: 9. The CDR3 contains 15 residues. In germline, CDR1 is SNHLY, CDR2 FYNNEI. The CDR3 here is CASSQTGQTDQPQHF. CDR3 DNA sequence: TGTGCCAGCAGTCAGACAGGGCAAACTGATCAGCCCCAGCATTTT. Looking up the rest from reference TRBV2 and TRBJ1-5 gives the full variable domain: EPEVTQTPSHQVTQMGQEVILRCVPISNHLYFYWYRQILGQKVEFLVSFYNNEISEKSEIFDDQFSVERPDGSNFTLKIRSTKLEDSAMYFCASSQTGQTDQPQHFGDGTRLSIL.

Concerning this clone itself: One end of the junction fails to match germline, which may point to a read error. This chain connects TRBV20-1 to TRBJ2-4, with D possibly TRBD1 on 5 matching bases. This CDR3 is built from 11 residues. Germline V gives CDR1 DFQATT, CDR2 SNEGSKA (reference sequence). The CDR3 DNA reads as TGCAGTGCTAGAGTTAACTCAAGGGGTATCTTC. It specifies CSARVNSRGIF.

In this sample, this clone turned up a few times. The chain uses TRBV5-4 and TRBJ2-1, with D unresolved. The V and J ends lost 4 bases and 5 bases respectively, with 13 bases between them. The V gene's germline CDR1 is SGHNT and CDR2 YYREEE (reference sequence). The CDR3 length is 14 residues. CDR3 loop: CASSPGWVNNEQFF. The DNA for the CDR3 is TGTGCCAGCAGCCCCGGGTGGGTTAACAATGAGCAGTTCTTC.

This chain links TRBV3-1 (or the pseudogene TRBV3-2) with TRBJ1-1; D may be TRBD1 (5 bases). Trimming cost V 6 bases and J 12 bases, with 23 bases left between them. CDR3 length: 14 amino acids. CDR1 LGHDT and CDR2 YNNKEL come from the germline V gene (reference sequence). DNA for the CDR3: TGTGCCAGCAGTCCTGGGGCCCCGGCTTCTTCGACTTTCTTT. Amino acid sequence: CASSPGAPASSTFF.

This chain connects TRBV10-3 to TRBJ2-2; perhaps TRBD1 as D (6 bases). This CDR3 contains 13 residues. The ends were cut back, 4 bases at V and 13 bases at J, with 16 bases in the middle. Germline V gene sequence: CDR1 ENHRY, CDR2 SYGVKD. CDR3 DNA: TGTGCCATCAGTGGGCCAGGGGCCTCAGGGCTGTTTTTT. The encoded protein is CAISGPGASGLFF.

The chain carries TRBV27 and TRBJ1-1; TRBD1 is a possible D gene (5 bases). Germline lookup yields CDR1 MNHEY and CDR2 SMNVEV (reference sequence). V was cut by 0 bases and J by 0 bases, with 14 bases left in between. This CDR3 has 17 residues. Written as DNA, the CDR3 is TGTGCCAGCAGTTTATCTCGGGGGGTGACGATGAACACTGAAGCTTTCTTT. Its protein is CASSLSRGVTMNTEAFF.

This sequence joins TRBV3-1 (or the pseudogene TRBV3-2) and TRBJ2-1, with 13 nucleotides matching TRBD2. The CDR3 extends over 15 amino acids. Germline values: CDR1 LGHDT, CDR2 YNNKEL (reference sequence). V gave up 4 bases and J gave up 7 bases; unmatched junction bases: 4. The CDR3 DNA is TGTGCCAGCAGCCCGACTAGCGGGGGGATGAATGAGCAGTTCTTC. It encodes CASSPTSGGMNEQFF.

J is TRBJ1-2 and V is TRBV21-1; the table assigns TRBD1, which was not confirmed against the DNA. TRBV21-1 has pseudogene status. CDR3 length equals 13 residues. The CDR3 bases are TGTGCCAGCCAGGAGAGGGGGCGTGGCGGCTACACCTTC. Translating gives CASQERGRGGYTF.

The chain is built from TRBV7-2 and TRBJ1-5, with 8 positions matching TRBD1. Germline CDR1 reads SGHTA; CDR2 reads FQGNSA. V trimming: 5 bases; J trimming: 7 bases; junction bases outside the gene matches: 4. This CDR3 has 13 residues. The CDR3 DNA reads TGTGCCAGCAGCGCGGACAGGGTACAGCCCCAGCATTTT. This gives the protein CASSADRVQPQHF.

The chain links TRBV6-5 to TRBJ1-1, with D maybe TRBD1 (6 bases). The CDR3 extends over 12 amino acids. Germline V gene data show CDR1 as MNHEY and CDR2 as SVGAGI. Trimming removed 2 bases at V and 12 bases at J, with 13 bases between. DNA of the CDR3: TGTGCCAGCAGTTACAGGGGGAGCAGCCCTTTCTTT. Protein sequence: CASSYRGSSPFF.

This sequence joins TRBV5-1 and TRBJ1-1; D might be TRBD1 (5 bases). V was trimmed by 7 bases and J by 1 base, leaving 14 bases between them. The germline V gene has CDR1 SGHRS and CDR2 YFSETQ. The CDR3 is 14 amino acids. The CDR3 DNA is TGCGCCAGCGCCATTTTACAGGCGAACACTGAAGCTTTCTTT. This gives the protein CASAILQANTEAFF.

This clone has just one count. The junction and the germline gene differ at one end; a read error may be behind it. V gene TRBV28 combines with J gene TRBJ1-1; the match to TRBD1 covers 9 bases. This CDR3 is 14 amino acids long. In germline, CDR1 is MDHEN, CDR2 SYDVKM. The DNA of the CDR3 is TGTGCCAGCAGTTCCGGACAGGGGAACGCTGAAGCTTTCTTT. This sequence encodes CASSSGQGNAEAFF.